Below, 26 T cell receptor beta chains from the same sample are listed, as sequenced in a study of beta chain features in type 1 diabetes (dated by TCRdb to 2017 to 2018). Library generation was performed with the immunoSEQ multiplex PCR assay. The entire isolated RNA was reverse transcribed using the High Capacity cDNA Reverse Transcription Kit, and thus expressed TCRB transcripts were sequenced. The immuneACCESS repertoire file appears here via TCRdb, limited to in-frame rearrangements. These files lack a portion of the clones; in checked studies, under half of the deficit traces to unresolved V genes, and the cause of the others is not known. In all, the sample holds around 200,000 clones, and about 12% of those were seen once. The leading ten clones occupy approximately 0.62% of the sample. The sample was central memory CD4+ T cells from blood. All receptors come from a young woman in good health.

This clone was seen a handful of times. The genes are TRBV29-1 and TRBJ1-2; D remains unclear. The germline V and J ends were trimmed by 1 base and 0 bases, with 15 bases remaining between them. CDR1 is SQVTM, CDR2 ANQGSEA, per germline. The CDR3 length is 16 residues. CDR3 in amino acids: CSVEGRRGTTNYGYTF. The CDR3 DNA reads as TGCAGCGTTGAAGGTCGGCGGGGAACGACTAACTATGGCTACACCTTC.

This chain connects TRBV25-1 to TRBJ1-4, with a possible D match to TRBD1 (5 bases). V was cut by 0 bases and J by 7 bases, with 9 bases left in between. This CDR3 comprises 14 residues. Germline V gene sequence: CDR1 MGHDK, CDR2 SYGVNS. This CDR3 reads CASSEYRGSEKLFF. CDR3 bases: TGTGCCAGCAGTGAATATAGGGGCAGTGAAAAACTGTTTTTT. Full variable domain (remainder filled in from reference TRBV25-1 and TRBJ1-4): EADIYQTPRYLVIGTGKKITLECSQTMGHDKMYWYQQDPGMELHLIHYSYGVNSTEKGDLSSESTVSRIRTEHFPLTLESARPSHTSQYLCASSEYRGSEKLFFGSGTQLSVL.

The CDR3 spells CASSPDPGLTNEKLFF. CDR3 nucleotide sequence: TGTGCCAGCAGCCCAGATCCGGGACTCACTAATGAAAAACTGTTTTTT. The V and J genes are TRBV9 and TRBJ1-4; a weak D match, TRBD1 (5 bases). Germline CDR1 SGDLS, CDR2 YYNGEE. Deletions cut 4 bases from V and 2 bases from J, with 15 bases between. This CDR3 has 16 residues.

This rearrangement joins TRBV7-2 to TRBJ2-3; D may be TRBD1 (5 bases). CDR1 and CDR2 (germline): SGHTA, FQGNSA. This CDR3 contains 15 residues. Trimming pared 0 bases from V and 2 bases from J, leaving 9 bases between. CDR3 bases: TGTGCCAGCAGCTTAGCGCAGGGCTTCACAGATACGCAGTATTTT. Its translation: CASSLAQGFTDTQYF.

This chain links TRBV14 with TRBJ1-2, with D possibly TRBD1 on 5 matching bases. V dropped 4 bases and J dropped 6 bases, with 15 bases sitting between them. CDR1 is SGHDN, CDR2 FVKESK, per germline. CDR3 length: 14 amino acids. CDR3 nucleotide sequence: TGTGCCAGCAGCCCATGGGGGGTGGTTCATGGCTACACCTTC. Amino acid sequence: CASSPWGVVHGYTF.

The DNA for the CDR3 is TGTGCCTGGAGTGTGCGTGTGCACCAAGAGACCCAGTACTTC. Translating gives CAWSVRVHQETQYF. The chain uses TRBV30 and TRBJ2-5; no definite D call. The CDR3 totals 14 residues. The ends were cut back, 0 bases at V and 0 bases at J, with 8 bases in the middle. Germline V gives CDR1 GTSNPN, CDR2 SVGIG (reference sequence).

The chain recombines TRBV25-1 with TRBJ1-2; D might be TRBD1 (5 bases). This CDR3 region has 14 residues. The germline CDR1 and CDR2 sequences are MGHDK and SYGVNS. V lost 5 bases and J lost 1, with 11 bases in between. The CDR3, as DNA: TGTGCCAGCAGTCCGAGACAGTATAACTATGGCTACACCTTC. Encoded protein: CASSPRQYNYGYTF.

The rearrangement joins TRBV5-1 to TRBJ1-2; no reliable D call. Germline loops: CDR1 SGHRS, CDR2 YFSETQ. Trimming removed 0 bases from V and 4 bases from J, with 7 bases in between. The CDR3 totals 13 residues. In nucleotides, the CDR3 is TGCGCCAGCAGCTTGGACTTCGGCTATGGCTACACCTTC. It encodes CASSLDFGYGYTF.

The gene calls are TRBV7-9 and TRBJ1-4; TRBD1 is a possible D gene (6 bases). The CDR3 runs 14 residues. V was shortened by 5 bases and J by 8 bases, with 15 bases between the two germline ends. Germline lookup yields CDR1 SEHNR and CDR2 FQNEAQ (reference sequence). The CDR3 bases are TGTGCCAGCAGCATCCAAGGGGGAGGGGAAAAACTGTTTTTT. It translates to CASSIQGGGEKLFF.

Only a few counts were recorded for this clone. This chain uses TRBV7-9 with TRBJ2-5; D gene unclear. This CDR3 has 12 amino acids. Trimming shortened V by 5 bases and J by 3 bases, and 7 bases separated the two germline ends. Per the germline V gene, CDR1 is SEHNR and CDR2 is FQNEAQ (reference sequence). CDR3 in DNA: TGTGCCAGCAGCCTGACAAAAGAGACCCAGTACTTC. Its translation: CASSLTKETQYF.

The CDR3 DNA reads TGCAGCGTTAGGACTGGCAATGAGCAGTTCTTC. Protein product: CSVRTGNEQFF. V gene TRBV29-1 combines with J gene TRBJ2-1; weak D call: TRBD2 (5 bases). CDR1 is SQVTM and CDR2 is ANQGSEA in the germline V gene. The V end was cut by 5 bases, the J end by 6 bases, with 8 bases between. The CDR3 sequence is 11 residues long.

CDR3 sequence (DNA): TGTGCCAGCAGCTCGAAACAGAGCAATCAGCCCCAGCATTTT. Encoded protein: CASSSKQSNQPQHF. V and J are TRBV9 and TRBJ1-5; no clear D gene. V was clipped by 4 bases and J by 1 base, with 9 bases between them. In germline, CDR1 is SGDLS, CDR2 YYNGEE. The CDR3 consists of 14 residues.

This clone has just a few counts. The chain joins TRBV7-3 to TRBJ2-3; 8 nucleotides agree with TRBD2. V lost 2 bases, J lost 2 bases, and 3 bases stayed unmatched. The CDR3 is made up of 15 amino acids. From germline, CDR1 is SGHTA and CDR2 FQGTGA. The CDR3: CASSLAGGFTDTQYF. In nucleotides, the CDR3 is TGTGCCAGCAGCTTAGCGGGGGGTTTCACAGATACGCAGTATTTT.

This clone has a count of ten or more. The V and J genes are TRBV25-1 and TRBJ2-1, with 11 bases matching TRBD2. The CDR3 is 15 amino acids. Trimming cost V 1 base and J 6 bases; bases outside gene matches: 2. Germline lookup yields CDR1 MGHDK and CDR2 SYGVNS. The CDR3 DNA reads TGTGCCAGCAGTGAATCTACTAGCGGGAGCAATGAGCAGTTCTTC. Encoded protein: CASSESTSGSNEQFF. Variable domain in full (rest from reference TRBV25-1 and TRBJ2-1): EADIYQTPRYLVIGTGKKITLECSQTMGHDKMYWYQQDPGMELHLIHYSYGVNSTEKGDLSSESTVSRIRTEHFPLTLESARPSHTSQYLCASSESTSGSNEQFFGPGTRLTVL.

This clone was counted only a few times. The CDR3 reads CASSAPGSANTEAFF. CDR3 bases: TGTGCCAGCAGCGCGCCAGGATCCGCGAACACTGAAGCTTTCTTT. The rearrangement joins TRBV7-9 to TRBJ1-1; D remains ambiguous. V was pared by 5 bases and J by 1 base, with 14 bases between. Looked up from germline, CDR1 is SEHNR and CDR2 is FQNEAQ (reference sequence). This CDR3 has 15 amino acids.

V usage is TRBV23-1 and J usage is TRBJ2-5, with D possibly TRBD2 on 6 matching bases. TRBV23-1 is an open reading frame whose function is uncertain. CDR3 length equals 15 residues. Between the trimmed V and J ends, which lost 5 bases and 0 bases, there was a span of 13 bases. The CDR3 reads CASSGTARYQETQYF. CDR3 bases: TGCGCCAGCAGTGGGACTGCCAGGTACCAAGAGACCCAGTACTTC.

V and J are TRBV11-2 and TRBJ2-7; D is possibly TRBD2 (6 bases). V lost 2 bases and J 5 bases, leaving 10 bases between the germline ends. The CDR3 totals 13 residues. Germline V gives CDR1 SGHAT, CDR2 FQNNGV. CDR3 amino acids: CASSLFLANEQYF. Written as DNA, the CDR3 is TGTGCCAGCAGCTTATTTCTAGCGAACGAGCAGTACTTC.

The CDR3 DNA reads TGTGCCAGCAGCGTAGCCCAACCGGGCGGGAGGCCGGGGGATACGCAGTATTTT. Residues: CASSVAQPGGRPGDTQYF. V gene TRBV9 combines with J gene TRBJ2-3; the match to TRBD2 covers 8 bases. Losses at the gene ends were 0 bases for V and 6 bases for J; bases not matched to a gene: 15. The CDR3 extends over 18 amino acids. The germline CDR1 and CDR2 sequences are SGDLS and YYNGEE.

The chain combines TRBV9 with TRBJ2-5; D perhaps matches TRBD2 (6 bases). The CDR3 consists of 14 residues. Germline loops: CDR1 SGDLS, CDR2 YYNGEE. The V end was cut by 2 bases, the J end by 2 bases, with 10 bases between. DNA for the CDR3: TGTGCCAGCAGCGTGTACGGGAGTCAAGAGACCCAGTACTTC. It specifies CASSVYGSQETQYF.

The rearrangement links TRBV9 to TRBJ2-7, with D possibly TRBD2 on 5 matching bases. The germline V and J ends were trimmed by 3 bases and 7 bases, with 11 bases remaining between them. Germline V CDR1 and CDR2: SGDLS, YYNGEE. The CDR3 is 12 amino acids. The DNA for the CDR3 is TGTGCCAGCAGCGGGAGATCGGGAGAGCAGTACTTC. Translating gives CASSGRSGEQYF.

This clone was counted a few times. V is TRBV4-2 and J is TRBJ2-5, with 13 nucleotides matching TRBD2. The germline gives CDR1 LGHNA, CDR2 YNFKEQ. Germline trimming cut 1 base from V and 4 bases from J; bases unmatched to any gene: 3. This CDR3 has 16 amino acids. The DNA for the CDR3 is TGTGCCAGCAGCCAAGGGGGACTAGCGGGACTAGAGACCCAGTACTTC. Translating gives CASSQGGLAGLETQYF.

This chain's CDR3 is CASKRETSNTEAFF. CDR3 DNA: TGTGCCAGCAAACGAGAGACATCGAACACTGAAGCTTTCTTT. The chain joins TRBV5-4 to TRBJ1-1; no clear D. Per germline, CDR1 SGHNT and CDR2 YYREEE (reference sequence). The germline V and J ends were trimmed by 6 bases and 1 base, with 13 bases remaining between them. CDR3 length: 14 residues.

This clone was seen more than once but under ten times. The chain has TRBV30 and TRBJ1-2; D possibly corresponds to TRBD1 (5 bases). V gave up 2 bases and J gave up 6 bases, with 16 bases separating them. CDR3 length: 14 amino acids. CDR1 and CDR2 (germline): GTSNPN, SVGIG (reference sequence). CDR3 residues: CAWSPDDRFNGYTF. The DNA of the CDR3 is TGTGCCTGGAGTCCAGACGACAGATTCAATGGCTACACCTTC.

This chain joins TRBV30 and TRBJ1-2; 11 bases match TRBD1. This CDR3 is 14 amino acids long. Per the germline V gene, CDR1 is GTSNPN and CDR2 is SVGIG (reference sequence). Losses at the gene ends were 4 bases for V and 8 bases for J; bases not matched to a gene: 9. The CDR3 DNA follows: TGTGCCTGGATTCCCGGACAGGGGGCAGGGGGCTACACCTTC. As protein: CAWIPGQGAGGYTF.

The chain combines TRBV7-8 with TRBJ2-6, with a weak D call TRBD2 (5 bases). With 6 bases removed from V and 4 bases from J, the gap between germline ends came to 10 bases. The CDR3 length is 14 residues. CDR1 is SGHVS and CDR2 is FQNEAQ in the germline V gene. The CDR3 spells CASRLGSGANVLTF. As DNA, the CDR3 is TGTGCCAGCAGACTAGGGTCCGGGGCCAACGTCCTGACTTTC.

This clone showed up just a few times. CDR3 DNA: TGTGCCAGCAGACGGTTAGCGGGAGGCTACAATGAGCAGTTCTTC. As protein: CASRRLAGGYNEQFF. The chain carries TRBV5-4 and TRBJ2-1, with 10 bases aligning to TRBD2. CDR1 and CDR2 (germline): SGHNT, YYREEE (reference sequence). The CDR3 consists of 15 residues. V dropped 5 bases and J dropped 3; count of bases not matched to a gene: 5. The variable domain in full, with the rest retrieved from reference TRBV5-4 and TRBJ2-1, is ETGVTQSPTHLIKTRGQQVTLRCSSQSGHNTVSWYQQALGQGPQFIFQYYREEENGRGNFPPRFSGLQFPNYSSELNVNALELDDSALYLCASRRLAGGYNEQFFGPGTRLTVL.